This is a list of T cell receptor beta chains from one sample in a study of beta chain features in type 1 diabetes. Using immunoSEQ multiplex PCR, the repertoire was profiled, and TCRdb retains in-frame clones only, with some absent. The sample consists of about 650,000 clones, 9.5% to 15% of them appearing once. The sequenced sample consisted of naive CD4+ T cells from blood. Every receptor here comes from a man aged 30 to 45 with type 1 diabetes. Each CDR3 is given with its conserved first and last residue. The D gene is left open where the match is weak. Size is stated for part of the rows, as once, few or many counts, or as a class when the clone is expanded.

v_call: TRBV6-5; d_call: TRBD1; clone_size: few; j_call: TRBJ1-1; cdr3_aa: CASSYSDRPGTEAFF; cdr3_nt: TGTGCCAGCAGTTACTCGGACAGGCCGGGGACTGAAGCTTTCTTT
v_call: TRBV5-4; d_call: NA; clone_size: few; j_call: TRBJ2-7; cdr3_aa: CASSLETAPPYEQYF; cdr3_nt: TGTGCCAGCAGCTTGGAGACAGCACCCCCCTACGAGCAGTACTTC
v_call: TRBV11-3; d_call: NA; clone_size: NA; j_call: TRBJ1-2; cdr3_aa: CASSLDRNYGYTF; cdr3_nt: TGTGCCAGCAGCTTAGATCGGAACTATGGCTACACCTTC
v_call: TRBV6-5; d_call: NA; clone_size: NA; j_call: TRBJ1-3; cdr3_aa: CASSYRVGGSRNTIYF; cdr3_nt: TGTGCCAGCAGTTACCGAGTGGGCGGCTCTAGAAACACCATATATTTT
v_call: TRBV27; d_call: TRBD2; clone_size: NA; j_call: TRBJ2-3; cdr3_aa: CASSFSSGGDTSTDTQYF; cdr3_nt: TGTGCCAGCAGTTTTTCGAGCGGGGGCGACACTAGCACAGATACGCAGTATTTT
v_call: TRBV7-8; d_call: TRBD1; clone_size: NA; j_call: TRBJ2-5; cdr3_aa: CASSRRDSRETQYF; cdr3_nt: TGTGCCAGCAGCCGCCGGGACAGCCGAGAGACCCAGTACTTC
v_call: TRBV9; d_call: NA; clone_size: NA; j_call: TRBJ2-5; cdr3_aa: CASSARTGGETQYF; cdr3_nt: TGTGCCAGCAGCGCCCGGACAGGAGGGGAGACCCAGTACTTC
v_call: TRBV30; d_call: TRBD1; clone_size: few; j_call: TRBJ1-6; cdr3_aa: CAWVGGGGSPLHF; cdr3_nt: TGTGCCTGGGTTGGAGGGGGCGGTTCACCCCTCCACTTT
v_call: TRBV2; d_call: NA; clone_size: few; j_call: TRBJ1-4; cdr3_aa: CASRGSGTVNEKLFF; cdr3_nt: TGTGCCAGCAGGGGGTCCGGGACGGTAAATGAAAAACTGTTTTTT
v_call: TRBV9; d_call: NA; clone_size: few; j_call: TRBJ1-6; cdr3_aa: CASSEGDSPLHF; cdr3_nt: TGTGCCAGCAGCGAGGGAGATTCACCCCTCCACTTT
v_call: TRBV4-1; d_call: TRBD1; clone_size: few; j_call: TRBJ1-6; cdr3_aa: CASSSGQGVNNSPLHF; cdr3_nt: TGCGCCAGCAGTTCCGGACAGGGCGTAAATAATTCACCCCTCCACTTT
v_call: TRBV4-3; d_call: NA; clone_size: NA; j_call: TRBJ1-5; cdr3_aa: CASSQEKGNQPQHF; cdr3_nt: TGCGCCAGCAGCCAAGAAAAGGGTAATCAGCCCCAGCATTTT
v_call: TRBV12-2; d_call: NA; clone_size: NA; j_call: TRBJ2-5; cdr3_aa: CASGRETQYF; cdr3_nt: TGTGCAAGTGGTAGAGAGACCCAGTACTTC
v_call: TRBV7-9; d_call: NA; clone_size: NA; j_call: TRBJ1-1; cdr3_aa: CASTVGRMNTEAFF; cdr3_nt: TGTGCCAGCACCGTAGGTCGCATGAACACTGAAGCTTTCTTT
v_call: TRBV4-3; d_call: NA; clone_size: few; j_call: TRBJ1-6; cdr3_aa: CASSQQGRYNSPLHF; cdr3_nt: TGCGCCAGCAGCCAGCAGGGGAGGTATAATTCACCCCTCCACTTT
v_call: TRBV27; d_call: NA; clone_size: NA; j_call: TRBJ2-3; cdr3_aa: CASSLANTDTQYF; cdr3_nt: TGTGCCAGCAGTTTAGCTAACACAGATACGCAGTATTTT
v_call: TRBV6-5; d_call: NA; clone_size: NA; j_call: TRBJ1-2; cdr3_aa: CASRRDLTYGYTF; cdr3_nt: TGTGCCAGCAGACGGGACCTTACCTATGGCTACACCTTC
v_call: TRBV6-5; d_call: NA; clone_size: few; j_call: TRBJ2-1; cdr3_aa: CASGLGQPSYNEQFF; cdr3_nt: TGTGCCAGCGGGCTAGGACAGCCCTCCTACAATGAGCAGTTCTTC
v_call: TRBV18; d_call: TRBD1; clone_size: NA; j_call: TRBJ1-1; cdr3_aa: CASSPLGQGANDAEAFF; cdr3_nt: TGTGCCAGCTCACCATTAGGTCAGGGGGCGAACGATGCTGAAGCTTTCTTT
v_call: TRBV4-3; d_call: TRBD1; clone_size: few; j_call: TRBJ1-5; cdr3_aa: CASSLGQGTQPQHF; cdr3_nt: TGCGCCAGCAGCCTTGGACAGGGGACTCAGCCCCAGCATTTT
v_call: TRBV20-1; d_call: NA; clone_size: NA; j_call: TRBJ2-5; cdr3_aa: CSVVEETQYF; cdr3_nt: TGCAGTGTGGTAGAAGAGACCCAGTACTTC
v_call: TRBV6-1; d_call: NA; clone_size: NA; j_call: TRBJ2-7; cdr3_aa: CASIRDLQNYEQYF; cdr3_nt: TGTGCCAGCATTCGGGACCTACAGAACTACGAGCAGTACTTC
v_call: TRBV5-6; d_call: NA; clone_size: few; j_call: TRBJ1-2; cdr3_aa: CASSSAGAEYGYTF; cdr3_nt: TGTGCCAGCAGCAGCGCGGGGGCTGAATATGGCTACACCTTC
v_call: TRBV5-1; d_call: TRBD2; clone_size: NA; j_call: TRBJ2-7; cdr3_aa: CASSLEASGGYEQYF; cdr3_nt: TGCGCCAGCAGCTTGGAGGCTAGCGGGGGCTACGAGCAGTACTTC
v_call: TRBV10-3; d_call: NA; clone_size: few; j_call: TRBJ2-1; cdr3_aa: CAISESNRNEQFF; cdr3_nt: TGTGCCATCAGTGAGTCTAACCGGAATGAGCAGTTCTTC
v_call: TRBV7-2; d_call: NA; clone_size: NA; j_call: TRBJ1-2; cdr3_aa: CASRKPDVLHGYTF; cdr3_nt: TGTGCCAGCAGAAAACCCGATGTATTACATGGCTACACCTTC
v_call: TRBV9; d_call: TRBD2; clone_size: once; j_call: TRBJ2-2; cdr3_aa: CASSKGRARTGELFF; cdr3_nt: TGTGCCAGCAGCAAGGGGAGGGCTCGCACCGGGGAGCTGTTTTTT
v_call: TRBV10-3; d_call: TRBD2; clone_size: few; j_call: TRBJ2-6; cdr3_aa: CATQVAGGHSGANVLTF; cdr3_nt: TGTGCCACCCAAGTAGCGGGGGGCCACTCTGGGGCCAACGTCCTGACTTTC
v_call: TRBV4-2; d_call: TRBD1; clone_size: NA; j_call: TRBJ1-4; cdr3_aa: CASSQEPRAPGGKLFF; cdr3_nt: TGTGCCAGCAGCCAAGAGCCGAGGGCCCCAGGGGGAAAACTGTTTTTT
v_call: TRBV2; d_call: TRBD2; clone_size: once; j_call: TRBJ2-3; cdr3_aa: CASSEGLAGVNTQYF; cdr3_nt: TGTGCCAGCAGTGAAGGACTAGCGGGGGTAAATACGCAGTATTTT
v_call: TRBV10-3; d_call: TRBD2; clone_size: few; j_call: TRBJ2-2; cdr3_aa: CAISESSGGPNTGELFF; cdr3_nt: TGTGCCATCAGTGAATCAAGCGGGGGCCCGAACACCGGGGAGCTGTTTTTT
v_call: TRBV27; d_call: TRBD1; clone_size: few; j_call: TRBJ2-2; cdr3_aa: CASSPRTGDTGELFF; cdr3_nt: TGTGCCAGCAGTCCCCGGACAGGGGACACCGGGGAGCTGTTTTTT
v_call: TRBV2; d_call: NA; clone_size: NA; j_call: TRBJ1-5; cdr3_aa: CASCQDHSNQPQHF; cdr3_nt: TGTGCCTCCTGTCAAGACCATAGCAATCAGCCCCAGCATTTT
v_call: TRBV10-3; d_call: TRBD1; clone_size: few; j_call: TRBJ2-7; cdr3_aa: CAAQGQGAHEQYF; cdr3_nt: TGTGCCGCCCAGGGACAGGGCGCCCACGAGCAGTACTTC
v_call: TRBV2; d_call: NA; clone_size: few; j_call: TRBJ1-5; cdr3_aa: CASSDQLQGDQPQHF; cdr3_nt: TGTGCCAGCAGTGATCAATTACAGGGAGATCAGCCCCAGCATTTT
v_call: TRBV10-3; d_call: NA; clone_size: NA; j_call: TRBJ1-5; cdr3_aa: CAISGVGTNNQPQHF; cdr3_nt: TGTGCCATCAGTGGGGTTGGGACTAACAATCAGCCCCAGCATTTT
v_call: TRBV29-1; d_call: NA; clone_size: few; j_call: TRBJ1-1; cdr3_aa: CSVEDRGMGVTEAFF; cdr3_nt: TGCAGCGTTGAAGATCGGGGGATGGGGGTCACTGAAGCTTTCTTT
v_call: TRBV7-2; d_call: NA; clone_size: NA; j_call: TRBJ1-4; cdr3_aa: CASSRGLRNEKLFF; cdr3_nt: TGTGCCAGCAGCCGCGGACTTAGGAATGAAAAACTGTTTTTT
v_call: TRBV18; d_call: NA; clone_size: few; j_call: TRBJ2-7; cdr3_aa: CASSPGQGHGQYF; cdr3_nt: TGTGCCAGCTCACCAGGGCAGGGTCATGGGCAGTACTTC
v_call: TRBV6-6; d_call: NA; clone_size: few; j_call: TRBJ2-3; cdr3_aa: CASSYRASSTDTQYF; cdr3_nt: TGTGCCAGCAGTTACCGGGCCTCTAGCACAGATACGCAGTATTTT
v_call: TRBV9; d_call: NA; clone_size: NA; j_call: TRBJ2-3; cdr3_aa: CASSAPSGVADTQYF; cdr3_nt: TGTGCCAGCAGCGCCCCATCCGGGGTGGCAGATACGCAGTATTTT
v_call: TRBV28; d_call: TRBD1; clone_size: NA; j_call: TRBJ1-2; cdr3_aa: CASSTQQGADGYTF; cdr3_nt: TGTGCCAGCAGTACCCAGCAGGGGGCTGATGGCTACACCTTC
v_call: TRBV7-2; d_call: NA; clone_size: few; j_call: TRBJ1-2; cdr3_aa: CASSTRVQAPARYGYTF; cdr3_nt: TGTGCCAGCAGCACCAGGGTACAGGCCCCGGCTCGATATGGCTACACCTTC
v_call: TRBV19; d_call: NA; clone_size: few; j_call: TRBJ2-7; cdr3_aa: CASSIAGSSYEQYF; cdr3_nt: TGTGCCAGTAGTATAGCGGGTTCGTCCTACGAGCAGTACTTC
v_call: TRBV6-5; d_call: TRBD1; clone_size: NA; j_call: TRBJ2-5; cdr3_aa: CASSRDRQETQYF; cdr3_nt: TGTGCCAGCAGCCGGGACAGGCAAGAGACCCAGTACTTC
v_call: TRBV7-2; d_call: TRBD2; clone_size: NA; j_call: TRBJ2-7; cdr3_aa: CASSLAQTSFPYEQYF; cdr3_nt: TGTGCCAGCAGCTTAGCGCAGACTAGCTTTCCCTACGAGCAGTACTTC
v_call: TRBV4-1; d_call: NA; clone_size: NA; j_call: TRBJ1-2; cdr3_aa: CASSQGSRGSNYGYTF; cdr3_nt: TGCGCCAGCAGCCAAGGGTCCCGGGGGTCGAACTATGGCTACACCTTC
v_call: TRBV29-1; d_call: TRBD1; clone_size: few; j_call: TRBJ2-7; cdr3_aa: CSATGGERSQDEQYF; cdr3_nt: TGCAGCGCCACAGGGGGAGAGCGGTCACAGGACGAGCAGTACTTC
v_call: TRBV9; d_call: NA; clone_size: NA; j_call: TRBJ2-1; cdr3_aa: CASSVDLQLPPNEQFF; cdr3_nt: TGTGCCAGCAGCGTAGATCTCCAGTTACCGCCGAATGAGCAGTTCTTC
v_call: TRBV7-2; d_call: TRBD2; clone_size: NA; j_call: TRBJ2-5; cdr3_aa: CASSLEKRGGETQYF; cdr3_nt: TGTGCCAGCAGCTTAGAAAAGCGGGGGGGGGAGACCCAGTACTTC